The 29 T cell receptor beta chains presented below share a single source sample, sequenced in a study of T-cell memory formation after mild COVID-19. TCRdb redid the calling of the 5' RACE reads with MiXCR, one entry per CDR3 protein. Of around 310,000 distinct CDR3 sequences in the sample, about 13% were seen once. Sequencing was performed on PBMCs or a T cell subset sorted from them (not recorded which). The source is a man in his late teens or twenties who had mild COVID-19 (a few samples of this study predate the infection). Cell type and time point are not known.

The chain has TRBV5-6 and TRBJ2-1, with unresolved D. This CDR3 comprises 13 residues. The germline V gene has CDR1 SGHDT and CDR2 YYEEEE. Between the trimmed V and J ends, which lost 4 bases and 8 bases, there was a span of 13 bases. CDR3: CASSNTLVDEQFF. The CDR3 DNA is TGTGCCAGCAGCAATACACTGGTGGATGAGCAGTTCTTC.

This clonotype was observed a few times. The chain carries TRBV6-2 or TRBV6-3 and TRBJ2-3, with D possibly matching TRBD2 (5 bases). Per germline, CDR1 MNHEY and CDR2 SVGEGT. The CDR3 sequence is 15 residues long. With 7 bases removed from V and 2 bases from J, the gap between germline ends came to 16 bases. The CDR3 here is CASTTRERFTDTQYF. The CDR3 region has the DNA TGTGCCAGCACAACGAGGGAGCGGTTCACAGATACGCAGTATTTT.

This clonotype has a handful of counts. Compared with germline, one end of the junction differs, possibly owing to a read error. The CDR3 sequence is CGGATDQETQYF. CDR3 bases: TGCGGGGGGGCCACGGACCAGGAGACCCAGTACTTC. The chain links TRBV29-1 to TRBJ2-5, with D possibly matching TRBD2 (7 bases). From germline, CDR1 is SQVTM and CDR2 ANQGSEA. The CDR3 runs to 12 residues.

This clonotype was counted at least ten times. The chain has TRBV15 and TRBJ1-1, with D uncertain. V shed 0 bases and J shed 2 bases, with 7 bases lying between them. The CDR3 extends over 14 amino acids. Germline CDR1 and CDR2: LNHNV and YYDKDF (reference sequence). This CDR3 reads CATSRDYTNTEAFF. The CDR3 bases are TGTGCCACCAGCAGAGATTACACCAACACTGAAGCTTTCTTT.

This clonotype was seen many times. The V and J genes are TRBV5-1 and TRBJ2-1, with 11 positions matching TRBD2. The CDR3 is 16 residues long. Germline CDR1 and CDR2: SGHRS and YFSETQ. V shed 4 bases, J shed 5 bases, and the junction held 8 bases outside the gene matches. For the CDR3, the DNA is TGCGCCAGCAGCCGATCACTAGCGGGGGCCCACAATGAGCAGTTCTTC. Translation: CASSRSLAGAHNEQFF.

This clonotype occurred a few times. In DNA form, the CDR3 reads TGTGCCAGCAGCTTACGACAGAAGGAGCAGTTCTTC. Translation gives CASSLRQKEQFF. This chain links TRBV7-2 with TRBJ2-1; perhaps TRBD1 as D (5 bases). The CDR3 runs 12 residues. Trimming stripped 2 bases from V and 10 bases from J, with 9 bases between. In germline, CDR1 is SGHTA, CDR2 FQGNSA. Complete variable domain (other parts from reference TRBV7-2 and TRBJ2-1): GAGVSQSPSNKVTEKGKDVELRCDPISGHTALYWYRQSLGQGLEFLIYFQGNSAPDKSGLPSDRFSAERTGGSVSTLTIQRTQQEDSAVYLCASSLRQKEQFFGPGTRLTVL.

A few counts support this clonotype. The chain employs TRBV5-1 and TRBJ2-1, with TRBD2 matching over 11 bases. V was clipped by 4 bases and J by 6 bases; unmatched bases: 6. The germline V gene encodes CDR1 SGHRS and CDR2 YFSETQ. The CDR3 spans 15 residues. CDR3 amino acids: CASSLGLADSNEQFF. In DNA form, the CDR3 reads TGCGCCAGCAGCCTGGGACTAGCGGACAGCAATGAGCAGTTCTTC.

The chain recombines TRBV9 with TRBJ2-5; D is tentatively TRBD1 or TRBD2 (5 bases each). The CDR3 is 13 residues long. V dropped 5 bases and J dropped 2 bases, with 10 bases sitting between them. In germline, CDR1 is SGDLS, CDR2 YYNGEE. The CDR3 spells CASSGTQQETQYF. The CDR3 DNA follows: TGTGCCAGCAGTGGGACCCAGCAAGAGACCCAGTACTTC.

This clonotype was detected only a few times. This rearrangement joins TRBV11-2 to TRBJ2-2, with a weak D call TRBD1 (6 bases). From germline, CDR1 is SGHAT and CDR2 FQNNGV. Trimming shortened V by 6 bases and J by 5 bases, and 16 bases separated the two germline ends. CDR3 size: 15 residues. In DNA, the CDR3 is TGTGCCAGCAGGCAAAACAGGGACCCAACCGGGGAGCTGTTTTTT. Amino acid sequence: CASRQNRDPTGELFF.

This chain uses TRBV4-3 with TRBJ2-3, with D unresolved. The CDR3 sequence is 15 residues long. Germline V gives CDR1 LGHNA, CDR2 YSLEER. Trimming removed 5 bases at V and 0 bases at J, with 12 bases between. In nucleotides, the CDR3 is TGCGCCAGCAGCGCGAACCGACGGAGCACAGATACGCAGTATTTT. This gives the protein CASSANRRSTDTQYF.

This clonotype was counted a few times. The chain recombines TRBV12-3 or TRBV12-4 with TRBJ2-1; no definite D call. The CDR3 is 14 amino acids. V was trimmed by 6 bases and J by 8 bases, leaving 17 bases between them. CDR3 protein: CASSRDLGVDEQFF. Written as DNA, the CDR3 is TGTGCCAGCAGCCGAGATCTTGGAGTTGATGAGCAGTTCTTC.

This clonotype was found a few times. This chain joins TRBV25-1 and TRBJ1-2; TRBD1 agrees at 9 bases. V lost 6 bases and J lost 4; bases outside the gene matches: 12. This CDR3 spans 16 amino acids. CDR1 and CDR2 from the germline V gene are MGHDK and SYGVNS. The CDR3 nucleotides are TGTGCCAGCAGCGGAACAGGACAGGGGAGTGGCTATGGCTACACCTTC. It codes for CASSGTGQGSGYGYTF.

This CDR3 is CASRTDLQGRKLFF. CDR3 bases: TGTGCCAGCAGAACGGATTTGCAGGGGAGAAAACTGTTTTTT. This chain links TRBV7-2 with TRBJ1-4; D might be TRBD1 (6 bases). CDR1 and CDR2 from the germline V gene are SGHTA and FQGNSA. The CDR3 sequence is 14 residues long. Trimming cost V 6 bases and J 10 bases, with 18 bases left between them.

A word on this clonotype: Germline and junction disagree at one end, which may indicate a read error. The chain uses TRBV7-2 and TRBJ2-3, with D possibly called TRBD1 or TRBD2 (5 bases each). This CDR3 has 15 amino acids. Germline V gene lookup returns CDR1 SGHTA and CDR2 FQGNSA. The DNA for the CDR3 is TGTGCCGGCAGCTTAAGCGGACAAGACACAGATACGCAGTATTTT. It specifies CAGSLSGQDTDTQYF.

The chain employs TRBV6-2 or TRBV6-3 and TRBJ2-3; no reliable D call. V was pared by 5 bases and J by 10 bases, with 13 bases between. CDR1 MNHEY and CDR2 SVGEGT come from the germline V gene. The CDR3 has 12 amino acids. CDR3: CASSPTREAQYF. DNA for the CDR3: TGTGCCAGCAGTCCGACGAGAGAGGCGCAGTATTTT.

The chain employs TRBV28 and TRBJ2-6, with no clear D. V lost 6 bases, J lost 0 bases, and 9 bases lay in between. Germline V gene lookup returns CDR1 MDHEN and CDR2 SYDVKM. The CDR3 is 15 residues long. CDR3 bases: TGTGCCAGCAGATCAGATCTCTCTGGGGCCAACGTCCTGACTTTC. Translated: CASRSDLSGANVLTF.

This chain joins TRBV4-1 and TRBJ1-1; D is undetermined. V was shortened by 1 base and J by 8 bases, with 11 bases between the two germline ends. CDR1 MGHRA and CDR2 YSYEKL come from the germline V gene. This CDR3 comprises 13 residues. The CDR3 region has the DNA TGCGCCAGCAGCCAAGGCATGTTTGGGGAAGCTTTCTTT. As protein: CASSQGMFGEAFF.

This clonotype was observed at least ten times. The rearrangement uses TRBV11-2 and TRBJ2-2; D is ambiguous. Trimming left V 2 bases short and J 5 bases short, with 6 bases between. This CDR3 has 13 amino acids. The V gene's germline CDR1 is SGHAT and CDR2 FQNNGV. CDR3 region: CASSLMGTGELFF. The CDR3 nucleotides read TGTGCCAGCAGCTTAATGGGGACCGGGGAGCTGTTTTTT. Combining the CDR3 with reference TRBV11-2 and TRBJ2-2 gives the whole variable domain EAGVAQSPRYKIIEKRQSVAFWCNPISGHATLYWYQQILGQGPKLLIQFQNNGVVDDSQLPKDRFSAERLKGVDSTLKIQPAKLEDSAVYLCASSLMGTGELFFGEGSRLTVL.

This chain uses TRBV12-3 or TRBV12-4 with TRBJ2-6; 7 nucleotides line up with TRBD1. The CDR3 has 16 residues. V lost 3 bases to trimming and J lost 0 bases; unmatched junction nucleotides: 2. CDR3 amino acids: CASSFGDSSGANVLTF. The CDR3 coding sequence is TGTGCCAGCAGTTTTGGGGACAGCTCTGGGGCCAACGTCCTGACTTTC.

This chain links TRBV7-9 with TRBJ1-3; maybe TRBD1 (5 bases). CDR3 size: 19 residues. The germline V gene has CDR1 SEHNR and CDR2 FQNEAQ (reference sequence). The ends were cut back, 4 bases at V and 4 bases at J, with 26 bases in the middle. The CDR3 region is CASSSIDPGAHRGGNTIYF. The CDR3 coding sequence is TGTGCCAGCAGCTCTATTGATCCCGGGGCCCACCGGGGAGGAAACACCATATATTTT.

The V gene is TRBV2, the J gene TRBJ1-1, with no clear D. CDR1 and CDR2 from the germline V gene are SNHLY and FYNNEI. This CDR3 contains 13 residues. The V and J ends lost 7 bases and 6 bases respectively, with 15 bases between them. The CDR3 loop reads CASTPLGISEAFF. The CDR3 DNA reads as TGTGCCAGCACCCCCCTTGGGATTTCTGAAGCTTTCTTT.

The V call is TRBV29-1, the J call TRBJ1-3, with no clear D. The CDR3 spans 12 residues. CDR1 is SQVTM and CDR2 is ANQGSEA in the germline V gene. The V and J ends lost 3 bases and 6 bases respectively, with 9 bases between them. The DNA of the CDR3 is TGCAGCGTTGAGGGCGGGGAAAACACCATATATTTT. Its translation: CSVEGGENTIYF.

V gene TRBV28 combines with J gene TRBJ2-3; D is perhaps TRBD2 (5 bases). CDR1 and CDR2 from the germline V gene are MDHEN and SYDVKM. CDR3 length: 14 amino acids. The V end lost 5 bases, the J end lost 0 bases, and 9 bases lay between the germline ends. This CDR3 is CASSLRRSTDTQYF. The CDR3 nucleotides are TGTGCCAGCAGTCTCCGGAGGAGCACAGATACGCAGTATTTT. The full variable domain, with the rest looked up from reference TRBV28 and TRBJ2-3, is DVKVTQSSRYLVKRTGEKVFLECVQDMDHENMFWYRQDPGLGLRLIYFSYDVKMKEKGDIPEGYSVSREKKERFSLILESASTNQTSMYLCASSLRRSTDTQYFGPGTRLTVL.

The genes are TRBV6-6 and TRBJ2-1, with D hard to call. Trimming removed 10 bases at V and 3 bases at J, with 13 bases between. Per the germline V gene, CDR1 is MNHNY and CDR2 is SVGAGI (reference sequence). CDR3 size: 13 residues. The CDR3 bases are TGTGCCACCGAGCCCAGCAACTACAATGAGCAGTTCTTC. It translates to CATEPSNYNEQFF.

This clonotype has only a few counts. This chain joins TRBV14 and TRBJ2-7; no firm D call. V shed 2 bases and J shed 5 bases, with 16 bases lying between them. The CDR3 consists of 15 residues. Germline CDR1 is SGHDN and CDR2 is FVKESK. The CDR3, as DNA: TGTGCCAGCAGCCAATTCTCCGACCGGGCGGACGAGCAGTACTTC. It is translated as CASSQFSDRADEQYF.

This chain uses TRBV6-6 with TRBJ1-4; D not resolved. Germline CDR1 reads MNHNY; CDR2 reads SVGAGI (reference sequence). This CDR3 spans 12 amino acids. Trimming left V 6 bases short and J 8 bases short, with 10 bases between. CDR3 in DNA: TGTGCCAGCAGGCCGGATCCGGAAAAACTGTTTTTT. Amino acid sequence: CASRPDPEKLFF.

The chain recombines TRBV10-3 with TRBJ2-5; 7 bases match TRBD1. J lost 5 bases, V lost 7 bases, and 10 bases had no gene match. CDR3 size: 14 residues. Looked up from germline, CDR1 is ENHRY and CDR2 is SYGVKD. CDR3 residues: CAINAGGAGETQYF. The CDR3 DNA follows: TGTGCCATCAATGCAGGGGGTGCCGGGGAGACCCAGTACTTC.

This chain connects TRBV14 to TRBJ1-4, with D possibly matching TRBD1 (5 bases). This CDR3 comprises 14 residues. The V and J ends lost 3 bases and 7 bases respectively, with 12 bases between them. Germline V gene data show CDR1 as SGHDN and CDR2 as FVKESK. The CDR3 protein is CASSQDTSREKLFF. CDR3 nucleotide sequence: TGTGCCAGCAGCCAGGACACATCGCGTGAAAAACTGTTTTTT.

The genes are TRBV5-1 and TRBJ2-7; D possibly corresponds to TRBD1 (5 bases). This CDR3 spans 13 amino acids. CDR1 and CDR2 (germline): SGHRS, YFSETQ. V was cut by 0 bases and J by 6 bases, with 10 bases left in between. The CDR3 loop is CASSLAQVSEQYF. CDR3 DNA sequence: TGCGCCAGCAGCTTGGCACAGGTCTCCGAGCAGTACTTC.